This TCR beta chain came from a study of technical replicates of blood from a handful of donors. Trimming removed 5 bases from V and 10 bases from J, with 21 bases in between. The CDR3 is 16 residues long. The germline V gene has CDR1 SEHNR and CDR2 FQNEAQ (reference sequence). This clone has more than one count but fewer than ten. Some clones are missing from TCRdb's copy, which holds only in-frame ones; the method was immunoSEQ multiplex PCR. The data contain about 58,000 clones, 91% of them singletons. The sample comprised PBMCs. The V and J genes are TRBV7-9 and TRBJ1-6, with D tentatively TRBD1 (6 bases). This TCR came from a human donor in good health. Some clones in this sample may be carry-over from other donors' samples. For the CDR3, the DNA is TGTGCCAGCAGCGCTGACAGGTCCACTAGGGCATCACCCCTCCACTTT. As protein: CASSADRSTRASPLHF.